The source of this T cell receptor beta chain is a study of blood T cell repertoires in COVID-19. Study-level background: Collection of acute and convalescent COVID-19 samples took place in the United States, Italy and Spain. PBMCs, B-cell-depleted T cells, or T cells were the source of the cDNA or gDNA that made up the material.

The CDR3 spans 14 residues. Germline V gives CDR1 SGHRS, CDR2 YFSETQ. The trim removed 2 bases at V and 6 bases at J, leaving 5 bases unmatched. Authors' methods: Using reference gene primer amplification, nucleated cell counts were estimated. Sequencing was performed with immunoSEQ multiplex PCR; in TCRdb, only in-frame clones are kept and a portion is missing. That table is the source of V, J and clone size, and D and trimming were worked out from the DNA. The sample carries some 20,000 clones, nearly 90% recorded once. Source material: peripheral blood. The chain combines TRBV5-1 with TRBJ2-5; 9 nucleotides line up with TRBD1. This receptor was obtained from a human donor with active COVID-19. The donor label of this sample is uncertain. CDR3 residues: CASSFDRGGKTQYF. DNA of the CDR3: TGCGCCAGCAGCTTCGACAGGGGGGGAAAGACCCAGTACTTC.